This T cell receptor beta chain was identified during a study of technical replicates of blood from several donors. Data came from immunoSEQ multiplex PCR; TCRdb stores just in-frame clones and leaves some out. The table lists 55,000 to 85,000 clones, approximately 97% of them singletons. This CDR3 is 14 amino acids long. The germline V and J ends were trimmed by 6 bases and 2 bases, with 11 bases remaining between them. CDR1 is MNHEY, CDR2 SMNVEV, per germline (reference sequence). Material for sequencing was T cells isolated from PBMCs. This TCR came from a human donor in good health. This chain links TRBV27 with TRBJ1-5; D is unclear. CDR3 nucleotide sequence: TGTGCCAGCAGGTTCCGGGGTGGCAATCAGCCCCAGCATTTT. It encodes CASRFRGGNQPQHF.